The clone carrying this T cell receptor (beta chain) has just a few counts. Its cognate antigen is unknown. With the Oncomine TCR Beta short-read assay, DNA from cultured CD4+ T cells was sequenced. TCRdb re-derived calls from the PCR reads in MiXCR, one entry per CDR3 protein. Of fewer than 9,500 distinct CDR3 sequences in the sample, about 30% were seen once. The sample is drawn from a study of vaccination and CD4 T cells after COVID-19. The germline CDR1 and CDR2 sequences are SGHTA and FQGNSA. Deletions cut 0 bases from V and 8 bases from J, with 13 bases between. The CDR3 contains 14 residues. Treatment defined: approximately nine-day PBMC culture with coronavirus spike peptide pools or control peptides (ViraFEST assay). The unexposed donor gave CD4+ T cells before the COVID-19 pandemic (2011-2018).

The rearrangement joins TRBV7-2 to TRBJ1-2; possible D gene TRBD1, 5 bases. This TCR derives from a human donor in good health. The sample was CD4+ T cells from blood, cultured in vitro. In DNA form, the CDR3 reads TGTGCCAGCAGCTTAGCCCAGGGATCCTACGGCTACACCTTC. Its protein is CASSLAQGSYGYTF.